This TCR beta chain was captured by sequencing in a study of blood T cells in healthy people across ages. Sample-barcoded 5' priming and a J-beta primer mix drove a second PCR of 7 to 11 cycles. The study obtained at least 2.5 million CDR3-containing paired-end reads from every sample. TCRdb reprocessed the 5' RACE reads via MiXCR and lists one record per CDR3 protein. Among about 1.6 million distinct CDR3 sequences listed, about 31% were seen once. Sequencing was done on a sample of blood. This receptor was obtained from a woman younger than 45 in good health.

This CDR3 is CASSVASGNHNEQFF. The CDR3 bases are TGTGCCAGCAGCGTAGCAAGCGGGAACCACAATGAGCAGTTCTTC. The J gene is TRBJ2-1, the V gene TRBV9, with 7 bases fitting TRBD2. Germline V gene lookup returns CDR1 SGDLS and CDR2 YYNGEE. V dropped 0 bases and J dropped 5; count of bases not matched to a gene: 5. CDR3 length: 15 residues.